This entry describes one TCR beta chain. The antigen is not known. The data originate from a study of T cell responses to AZD1222 COVID-19 vaccine. On the study more broadly: Recipients boosted at about 4 weeks or about 12 weeks are pooled. General study points: At 160-218 and 743-854, vaccine-associated CD4 TCRs were dominant, and they spanned spike. The donor group comprised mostly white British people and more females; the analysis possibly underestimated clonal diversity. Sampling captured repertoires only after the peak T cell response.

Only in-frame clones appear in the TCRdb table, and some are missing; sequencing was by immunoSEQ multiplex PCR. Altogether about 79,000 clones are present, more than 75% being singletons, with the ten largest covering around 20%. This CDR3 contains 19 residues. V was shortened by 4 bases and J by 0 bases, with 26 bases between the two germline ends. The germline V gene has CDR1 SGHRS and CDR2 YFSETQ. The clonotype was recovered from an adult in good health. This chain joins TRBV5-1 and TRBJ2-7; D perhaps matches TRBD2 (6 bases). The source material was peripheral blood, sampled on day 0 of AZD1222 vaccination. The CDR3 spells CASSPFGSGQELFSYEQYF. The CDR3 bases are TGCGCCAGCAGCCCTTTTGGAAGCGGGCAGGAACTCTTCTCCTACGAGCAGTACTTC.